This T cell receptor beta chain was found in a study of OX40 agonist ivuxolimab in advanced cancers. As for the study in general: At 65% to 85% male, the cohort had a mean age of around 56 years, ranging from roughly 20 to 85.

The CDR3 length is 13 residues. In germline, CDR1 is SNHLY, CDR2 FYNNEI. Trimming shortened V by 6 bases and J by 0 bases, and 6 bases separated the two germline ends. Assay used: immunoSEQ multiplex PCR; TCRdb lists only in-frame clones, some missing. This sample has about 80,000 clones, with 70% to 90% found just once. This chain uses TRBV2 with TRBJ1-5; D unresolved. This receptor was identified in an adult with an advanced solid tumor such as melanoma, head and neck, liver or kidney cancer. Sample: CD4+ or CD8+ T cells sorted from blood, taken in a trial of the OX40 agonist ivuxolimab. The CDR3 loop reads CASRTYSNQPQHF. DNA for the CDR3: TGTGCCAGCAGGACTTATAGCAATCAGCCCCAGCATTTT.